This T cell receptor (beta chain) was documented in a study of cytomegalovirus exposure and HLA in healthy donors. The wider study: In a previous analysis, nearly 120 million unique TCR beta sequences were found from some 180 million T cells.

Germline V gives CDR1 MDHEN, CDR2 SYDVKM. The CDR3 loop spans 16 amino acids. V was shortened by 1 base and J by 3 bases, with 12 bases between the two germline ends. As concerns this clone: The target antigen is unknown.

In the PCR, 60 Vbeta and 13 Jbeta primers were used. Sequencing used immunoSEQ multiplex PCR; TCRdb keeps in-frame clones, though not all of them. The sample lists about 140,000 clones, 70% to 85% occurring once. Study-wide results and limits: TCR beta chain V- and J-gene trimming was linked, in a later analysis, to a missense variant in DCLRE1C. As a later analysis revealed, most CMV-associated TCR beta chains appeared HLA-restricted. As a later analysis revealed, the rate of TCR association differed by HLA locus, with DRB1 most and HLA-C fewest.

The source material was PBMCs. This receptor was identified in a woman aged 40 to 55 in good health and CMV-seronegative. The rearrangement links TRBV28 to TRBJ2-2; weak D call: TRBD1 (5 bases). The CDR3: CASSLYGRAYTGELFF. The CDR3 nucleotides read TGTGCCAGCAGTTTATATGGCAGGGCCTACACCGGGGAGCTGTTTTTT.